These T cell receptor beta chains were read from a single sample in a study of cytomegalovirus exposure and HLA in healthy donors. Libraries were prepared by immunoSEQ multiplex PCR; TCRdb keeps only in-frame clonotypes and omits some of them. The sample contains about 120,000 clones, 60% to 75% of which appear only once. Source material: PBMCs. The receptors here all came from a woman aged 40 to 50 in good health and CMV-seropositive. Both conserved end residues are part of each CDR3. The D gene is left open where the match is weak. The size field is filled for only some rows; it gives once, few, many or a size class.

>TRBV6-7|NA|TRBJ2-2|NA
TGTGCCAGCAGTTACTCGGAAGGCGGCGGGGAGCTGTTTTTT
CASSYSEGGGELFF
>TRBV28|NA|TRBJ2-7|NA
TGTGCCAGCAGCCGCGTCCGCTTAGACAGCTACGAGCCCATCTACGAGCAGTACTTC
CASSRVRLDSYEPIYEQYF
>TRBV9|NA|TRBJ1-1|NA
TGTGCCAGCAGCGTAGTTGTCGGTTCTGAAGCTTTCTTT
CASSVVVGSEAFF
>TRBV28|NA|TRBJ2-3|NA
TGTGCCAGCAGTTTGAACAGGGTCGCAGATACGCAGTATTTT
CASSLNRVADTQYF
>TRBV9|TRBD2|TRBJ2-5|NA
TGTGCCAGCAGCGCCCACAGGGCGGGGGGACAAGAGACCCAGTACTTC
CASSAHRAGGQETQYF
>TRBV19|NA|TRBJ1-1|NA
TGTGCCAGTACCCGGACAGTCGACAGGGAAGCTTTCTTT
CASTRTVDREAFF
>TRBV19|NA|TRBJ1-1|few
TGTGCCAGTAGTCCCCAATCAGGGATCTCTGAAGCTTTCTTT
CASSPQSGISEAFF
>TRBV6-6|NA|TRBJ1-2|few
TGTGCCAGCCTCCTCTCAGTCTACTATGGCTACACCTTC
CASLLSVYYGYTF
>TRBV2|TRBD2|TRBJ2-7|NA
TGTGCCAGCAGGGAACTAGCGGGAGAAACCTACGAGCAGTACTTC
CASRELAGETYEQYF
>TRBV21-1|NA|TRBJ2-6|NA
TGTGCCAGCAGCGGGGGGACTGGGGCCAACGTCCTGACTTTC
CASSGGTGANVLTF
>TRBV15|NA|TRBJ2-4|NA
TGTGCCACCAGCAGGCGGGACCCGAACATTCAGTACTTC
CATSRRDPNIQYF
>TRBV5-6|TRBD1|TRBJ2-5|NA
TGTGCCAGCAGTTTGGACAGGTCAGAGACCCAGTACTTC
CASSLDRSETQYF
>TRBV7-2|TRBD2|TRBJ2-5|few
TGTGCCAGCAGCCCAGCTAGCGGGGGGACCCAAGAGACCCAGTACTTC
CASSPASGGTQETQYF
>TRBV4-2|NA|TRBJ2-7|NA
TGTGCCAGCAGCCAAGCCCCAGGGGCTCTCTCCTACGAGCAGTACTTC
CASSQAPGALSYEQYF
>TRBV30|NA|TRBJ1-2|few
TGTGCCTGGGTGACAGGATCGGACTATGGCTACACCTTC
CAWVTGSDYGYTF
>TRBV7-6|TRBD1|TRBJ1-1|NA
TGTGCCAGCAGCTTAGAACAGGGGGCGTTAAACACTGAAGCTTTCTTT
CASSLEQGALNTEAFF
>TRBV6-5|NA|TRBJ1-3|NA
TGTGCCAGCAGTTACGGCAGCTCTGGAAACACCATATATTTT
CASSYGSSGNTIYF
>TRBV30|TRBD1|TRBJ2-3|NA
TGTGCCTTCCGGGACAGGGGGCGCGCAGATACGCAGTATTTT
CAFRDRGRADTQYF
>TRBV29-1|TRBD2|TRBJ2-1|few
TGCAGCGTTTCCGGGACTAGCGGTTTCACCTACAATGAGCAGTTCTTC
CSVSGTSGFTYNEQFF
>TRBV30|NA|TRBJ1-2|NA
TGTGTGGGAGGGCCCAACTATGGCTACACCTTC
CVGGPNYGYTF